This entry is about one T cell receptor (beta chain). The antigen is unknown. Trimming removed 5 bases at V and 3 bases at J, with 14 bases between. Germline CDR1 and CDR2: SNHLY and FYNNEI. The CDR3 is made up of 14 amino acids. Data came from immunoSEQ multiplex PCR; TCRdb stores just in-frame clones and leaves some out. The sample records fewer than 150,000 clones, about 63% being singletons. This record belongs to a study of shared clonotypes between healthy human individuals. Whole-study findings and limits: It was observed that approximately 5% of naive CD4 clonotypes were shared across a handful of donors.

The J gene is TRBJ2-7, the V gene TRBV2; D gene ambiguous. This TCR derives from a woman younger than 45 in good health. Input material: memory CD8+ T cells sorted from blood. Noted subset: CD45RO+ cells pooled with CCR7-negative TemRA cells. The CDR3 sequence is CASSRAPKGYEQYF. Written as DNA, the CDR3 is TGTGCCAGCAGTAGAGCGCCAAAGGGCTACGAGCAGTACTTC.